Shown below are 25 T cell receptor beta chains from a single sample sequenced in a study of blood T cell repertoires in COVID-19. Measured with immunoSEQ multiplex PCR; TCRdb has only the in-frame clones, and not every one. The sample holds almost 300,000 clones, roughly nine tenths seen once. Material for sequencing was peripheral blood. All receptors derive from a woman aged 25 to 45 with COVID-19, enrolled during active disease.

The chain couples TRBV19 to TRBJ1-3; 7 bases align to TRBD1. There are 16 residues in the CDR3. V lost 5 bases to trimming and J lost 4 bases; unmatched junction nucleotides: 11. Germline V gives CDR1 LNHDA, CDR2 SQIVND (reference sequence). The CDR3 is CASSFGNRGSGNTIYF. The DNA for the CDR3 is TGTGCCAGTAGTTTCGGGAACAGGGGATCGGGAAACACCATATATTTT.

This chain links TRBV28 with TRBJ2-7; 10 bases are a match to TRBD1. CDR1 and CDR2 (germline): MDHEN, SYDVKM. The CDR3 has 15 amino acids. J lost 6 bases, V lost 0 bases, and 5 bases had no gene match. As DNA, the CDR3 is TGTGCCAGCAGTTTATGGGGACAGGGGTTGGGCGAGCAGTACTTC. Translation gives CASSLWGQGLGEQYF.

This chain uses TRBV5-6 with TRBJ2-7; weak D call: TRBD1 (6 bases). Germline CDR1 reads SGHDT; CDR2 reads YYEEEE. This CDR3 is 14 amino acids long. Deletions cut 1 base from V and 6 bases from J, with 14 bases between. CDR3 bases: TGTGCCAGCAGCTTGCTGGGGGCTGTAATCGAGCAGTACTTC. This translates into CASSLLGAVIEQYF. Combining the CDR3 with reference TRBV5-6 and TRBJ2-7 gives the whole variable domain DAGVTQSPTHLIKTRGQQVTLRCSPKSGHDTVSWYQQALGQGPQFIFQYYEEEERQRGNFPDRFSGHQFPNYSSELNVNALLLGDSALYLCASSLLGAVIEQYFGPGTRLTVT.

This chain joins TRBV19 and TRBJ2-7; D not resolved. Trimming cost V 5 bases and J 5 bases, with 22 bases left between them. Germline V gene sequence: CDR1 LNHDA, CDR2 SQIVND (reference sequence). There are 16 residues in the CDR3. DNA of the CDR3: TGTGCCAGTAGTCCGGGTGTTTGGGTCCCCAGTCACGAGCAGTACTTC. Its protein is CASSPGVWVPSHEQYF. The full variable domain, with the rest looked up from reference TRBV19 and TRBJ2-7, is DGGITQSPKYLFRKEGQNVTLSCEQNLNHDAMYWYRQDPGQGLRLIYYSQIVNDFQKGDIAEGYSVSREKKESFPLTVTSAQKNPTAFYLCASSPGVWVPSHEQYFGPGTRLTVT.

J is TRBJ1-1 and V is TRBV5-4; D is ambiguous. Germline CDR1 is SGHNT and CDR2 is YYREEE (reference sequence). V gave up 4 bases and J gave up 8 bases, with 12 bases separating them. CDR3 length: 12 amino acids. The CDR3 DNA is TGTGCCAGCAGCCTTATGACGGGGGAAGCTTTCTTT. Amino acid sequence: CASSLMTGEAFF.

This clone came up a few times. J is TRBJ2-1 and V is TRBV7-6; D may be TRBD2 (6 bases). V was trimmed by 2 bases and J by 9 bases, leaving 20 bases between them. The CDR3 loop spans 16 amino acids. The V gene's germline CDR1 is SGHVS and CDR2 FNYEAQ. The CDR3 reads CASSLSHPVSLAEQFF. The CDR3, as DNA: TGTGCCAGCAGCTTAAGCCACCCAGTATCACTAGCTGAGCAGTTCTTC.

The sample holds one count of this clone. The chain links TRBV5-1 to TRBJ2-7; D remains ambiguous. Germline assignment: CDR1 SGHRS and CDR2 YFSETQ. Trimming shortened V by 2 bases and J by 1 base, and 13 bases separated the two germline ends. CDR3 length equals 15 residues. This CDR3 is CASSFNLLASYEQYF. In nucleotides, the CDR3 is TGCGCCAGCAGCTTCAACCTTCTCGCGTCCTACGAGCAGTACTTC.

V and J are TRBV4-1 and TRBJ2-7; 10 nucleotides match TRBD1. The CDR3 covers 16 residues. Germline V gene data show CDR1 as MGHRA and CDR2 as YSYEKL. Trimming removed 6 bases from V and 4 bases from J; junction bases left unmatched: 12. CDR3 nucleotides: TGCGCCAGCAGGCATGATCCCGGACAGGGGGGATACGAGCAGTACTTC. Protein product: CASRHDPGQGGYEQYF.

V and J are TRBV5-1 and TRBJ2-5, with D perhaps TRBD1 (6 bases). The CDR3 length is 15 residues. V dropped 4 bases and J dropped 5 bases, with 18 bases sitting between them. CDR1 and CDR2 from the germline V gene are SGHRS and YFSETQ. The CDR3 region is CASSVTGTSGETQYF. The CDR3 DNA follows: TGCGCCAGCAGCGTCACCGGGACATCAGGGGAGACCCAGTACTTC.

The gene calls are TRBV9 and TRBJ2-3, with a tentative D call TRBD2 (6 bases). Between the trimmed V and J ends, which lost 4 bases and 6 bases, there was a span of 18 bases. The germline gives CDR1 SGDLS, CDR2 YYNGEE. The CDR3 totals 15 residues. In DNA form, the CDR3 reads TGTGCCAGCAGCCCCCCCGGGGGAGCTGGGGATACGCAGTATTTT. Amino acids: CASSPPGGAGDTQYF.

The V and J genes are TRBV21-1 and TRBJ1-5; no check of the table's D call, TRBD1, against the DNA was made. TRBV21-1 is recorded as a pseudogene. The CDR3 totals 15 residues. The CDR3 sequence is CASSIQGCSNQPQHF. CDR3 nucleotides: TGTGCCAGCAGCATACAGGGGTGTAGCAATCAGCCCCAGCATTTT.

This chain connects TRBV10-3 to TRBJ1-4, with 7 bases that match TRBD1. The V gene end was trimmed by 6 bases and the J gene end by 0 bases; junction bases not matched to a gene: 10. CDR1 and CDR2 from the germline V gene are ENHRY and SYGVKD. CDR3 length: 17 amino acids. CDR3 nucleotides: TGTGCCATCAGCTCTACAGGGGCACTCGCAACTAATGAAAAACTGTTTTTT. This gives the protein CAISSTGALATNEKLFF.

This clone was detected only a few times. The chain employs TRBV5-1 and TRBJ1-1; possible D gene TRBD1, 5 bases. V was clipped by 1 base and J by 0 bases, with 10 bases between them. CDR3 size: 15 residues. CDR1 is SGHRS, CDR2 YFSETQ, per germline. CDR3 sequence (DNA): TGCGCCAGCAGCTTGACCCCGACAGTGAACACTGAAGCTTTCTTT. Residues: CASSLTPTVNTEAFF.

DNA of the CDR3: TGTGCCAGCAGCCTAGGGTGGACAGGGGCTGGCTACACCTTC. As protein: CASSLGWTGAGYTF. The chain has TRBV7-2 and TRBJ1-2; 9 bases are a match to TRBD1. Germline V gene data show CDR1 as SGHTA and CDR2 as FQGNSA. J was trimmed by 7 bases and V by 5 bases; bases with no gene match: 8. The CDR3 runs 14 residues.

This clone was observed a single time. The chain links TRBV28 to TRBJ1-3, with TRBD1 as a possible D gene (6 bases). The CDR3 has 18 residues. Germline V lookup: CDR1 MDHEN, CDR2 SYDVKM. V lost 5 bases to trimming and J lost 0 bases, with 20 bases between them. The CDR3 nucleotides read TGTGCCAGCAGTACACACCCGATAACGACAGGCTCTGGAAACACCATATATTTT. Amino acid sequence: CASSTHPITTGSGNTIYF.

The chain couples TRBV11-2 to TRBJ1-1, with 9 bases identical to TRBD1. The J segment lost 1 base and the V segment lost 2 bases, leaving 5 bases of the junction unmatched. Germline lookup yields CDR1 SGHAT and CDR2 FQNNGV. The CDR3 is made up of 16 amino acids. CDR3 DNA sequence: TGTGCCAGCAGCTTATACAGGGGGCTGGGGAACACTGAAGCTTTCTTT. This codes for CASSLYRGLGNTEAFF.

The J gene is TRBJ2-7, the V gene TRBV7-2; possibly TRBD1 for D (6 bases). V was trimmed by 6 bases and J by 5 bases, leaving 17 bases between them. The CDR3 is 14 amino acids. CDR1 is SGHTA, CDR2 FQGNSA, per germline. The CDR3 region is CASSSHRVLDEQYF. CDR3 sequence (DNA): TGTGCCAGCAGTTCTCACAGGGTCTTGGACGAGCAGTACTTC.

This sequence joins TRBV19 and TRBJ1-2; 7 bases are shared with TRBD1. From germline, CDR1 is LNHDA and CDR2 SQIVND (reference sequence). The CDR3 runs 14 residues. The V and J ends lost 5 bases and 6 bases, in that order; junction bases with no gene match: 9. The CDR3: CASSYGTDSHGYTF. CDR3 DNA: TGTGCCAGTAGTTATGGGACAGATTCCCATGGCTACACCTTC. Looking up the rest from reference TRBV19 and TRBJ1-2 gives the full variable domain: DGGITQSPKYLFRKEGQNVTLSCEQNLNHDAMYWYRQDPGQGLRLIYYSQIVNDFQKGDIAEGYSVSREKKESFPLTVTSAQKNPTAFYLCASSYGTDSHGYTFGSGTRLTVV.

The J gene is TRBJ1-6, the V gene TRBV28; 9 bases match TRBD1. CDR3 length: 15 residues. The V gene's germline CDR1 is MDHEN and CDR2 SYDVKM. Unmatched junction bases numbered 5, after V lost 2 bases and J lost 9 bases. The CDR3 nucleotides read TGTGCCAGCAGTTTAATCGACAGGGGGGGTTCACCCCTCCACTTT. It is translated as CASSLIDRGGSPLHF.

The chain joins TRBV30 to TRBJ1-2; weak D call: TRBD1 (5 bases). Trimming took off 0 bases at V and 0 bases at J, with 11 bases between the two ends. The germline gives CDR1 GTSNPN, CDR2 SVGIG (reference sequence). The CDR3 extends over 15 amino acids. CDR3 loop: CAWSVQAGSNYGYTF. CDR3 nucleotide sequence: TGTGCCTGGAGTGTACAGGCAGGTTCTAACTATGGCTACACCTTC.

The rearrangement joins TRBV5-1 to TRBJ1-3; perhaps TRBD1 as D (5 bases). Germline CDR1 SGHRS, CDR2 YFSETQ. This CDR3 is built from 14 residues. With 4 bases removed from V and 2 bases from J, the gap between germline ends came to 10 bases. DNA of the CDR3: TGCGCCAGCAGCGCCAGGGATACTGGAAACACCATATATTTT. Its protein is CASSARDTGNTIYF.

The chain uses TRBV7-2 and TRBJ2-7; D unresolved. CDR3 length: 11 residues. The ends were cut back, 3 bases at V and 6 bases at J, with 6 bases in the middle. Germline V gives CDR1 SGHTA, CDR2 FQGNSA. The CDR3 region has the DNA TGTGCCAGCAGCTTTTTCCTCGAGCAGTACTTC. This gives the protein CASSFFLEQYF.

The chain employs TRBV6-6 and TRBJ1-2; the D gene is possibly TRBD1 (6 bases). Germline lookup yields CDR1 MNHNY and CDR2 SVGAGI (reference sequence). CDR3 length equals 14 residues. Trimming took off 2 bases at V and 4 bases at J, with 11 bases between the two ends. As DNA, the CDR3 is TGTGCCAGCAGTTACAGACGAGGGGGCTATGGCTACACCTTC. This codes for CASSYRRGGYGYTF.

This clone was recorded only once. The rearrangement links TRBV2 to TRBJ2-1, with 9 nucleotides matching TRBD2. The CDR3 sequence is 15 residues long. J lost 4 bases, V lost 7 bases, and 8 bases had no gene match. Germline V CDR1 and CDR2: SNHLY, FYNNEI. CDR3 residues: CASIPLAGVYNEQFF. The CDR3 nucleotides are TGTGCCAGCATACCTTTAGCGGGGGTGTACAATGAGCAGTTCTTC.

CDR3 DNA sequence: TGCGCCAGCAGCTCCGTTCAGGAGGGTCAGCCCCAGCATTTT. Protein sequence: CASSSVQEGQPQHF. The V and J genes are TRBV5-1 and TRBJ1-5; D is uncertain. This CDR3 has 14 residues. Per germline, CDR1 SGHRS and CDR2 YFSETQ. Trimming removed 3 bases from V and 6 bases from J, with 13 bases in between.